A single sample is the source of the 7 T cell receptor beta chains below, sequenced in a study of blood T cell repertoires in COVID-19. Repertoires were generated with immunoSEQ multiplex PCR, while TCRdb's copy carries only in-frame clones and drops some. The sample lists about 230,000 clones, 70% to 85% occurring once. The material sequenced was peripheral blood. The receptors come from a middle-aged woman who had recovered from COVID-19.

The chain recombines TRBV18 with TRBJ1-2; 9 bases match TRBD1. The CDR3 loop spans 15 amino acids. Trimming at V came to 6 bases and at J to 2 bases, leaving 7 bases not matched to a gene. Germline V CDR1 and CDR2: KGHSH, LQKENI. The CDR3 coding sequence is TGTGCCAGCTCCAAAGGACAGGGGAGCAACTATGGCTACACCTTC. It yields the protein CASSKGQGSNYGYTF.

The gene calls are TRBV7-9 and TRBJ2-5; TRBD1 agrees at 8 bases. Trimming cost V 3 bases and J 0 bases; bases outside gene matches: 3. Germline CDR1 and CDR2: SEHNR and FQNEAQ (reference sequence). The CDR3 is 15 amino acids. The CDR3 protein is CASSFWTGYQETQYF. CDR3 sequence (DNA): TGTGCCAGCAGCTTCTGGACAGGGTACCAAGAGACCCAGTACTTC.

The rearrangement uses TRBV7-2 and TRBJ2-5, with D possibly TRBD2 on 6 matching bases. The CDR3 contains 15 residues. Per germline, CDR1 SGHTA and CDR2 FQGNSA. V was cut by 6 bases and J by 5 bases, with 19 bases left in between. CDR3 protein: CASSPTVGGGETQYF. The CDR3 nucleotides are TGTGCCAGCAGTCCTACCGTGGGGGGTGGGGAGACCCAGTACTTC.

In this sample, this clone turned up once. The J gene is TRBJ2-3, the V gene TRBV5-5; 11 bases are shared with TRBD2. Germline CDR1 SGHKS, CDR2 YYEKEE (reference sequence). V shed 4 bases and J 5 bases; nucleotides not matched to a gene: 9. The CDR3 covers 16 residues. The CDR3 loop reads CASSPGTSGGIDTQYF. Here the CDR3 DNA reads TGTGCCAGCAGCCCTGGGACTAGCGGAGGGATAGATACGCAGTATTTT.

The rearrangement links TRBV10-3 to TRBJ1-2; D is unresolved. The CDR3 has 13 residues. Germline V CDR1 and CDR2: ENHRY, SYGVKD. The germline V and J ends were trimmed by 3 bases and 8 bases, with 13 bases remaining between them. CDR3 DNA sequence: TGTGCCATCAGTGAAGGCGAAGGAGAGGGCTACACCTTC. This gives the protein CAISEGEGEGYTF.

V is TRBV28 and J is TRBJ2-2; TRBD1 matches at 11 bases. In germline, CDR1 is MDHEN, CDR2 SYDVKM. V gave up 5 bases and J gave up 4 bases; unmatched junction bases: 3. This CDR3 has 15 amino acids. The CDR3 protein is CASSGTGGSTGELFF. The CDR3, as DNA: TGTGCCAGCAGTGGGACAGGGGGTAGCACCGGGGAGCTGTTTTTT.

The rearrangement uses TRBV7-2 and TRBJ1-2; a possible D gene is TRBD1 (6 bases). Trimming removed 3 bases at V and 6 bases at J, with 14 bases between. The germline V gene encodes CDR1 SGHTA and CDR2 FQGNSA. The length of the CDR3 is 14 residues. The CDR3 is CASSFGGARDGYTF. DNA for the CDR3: TGTGCCAGCAGCTTCGGGGGGGCAAGGGATGGCTACACCTTC.